Detailed here is one TCR beta chain. The sample comes from a study of blood T cell repertoires in COVID-19. About the study: Specimens from acute and convalescent COVID-19 originated in the United States, Italy and Spain. PBMCs, B-cell-depleted T cells, or T cells provided the cDNA or gDNA that made up the material.

Seattle patients were enrolled during active infection and followed longitudinally. Per the original data handling: Cell counts per sample came from amplifying reference gene primers. Data came from immunoSEQ multiplex PCR; TCRdb stores just in-frame clones and leaves some out. V, J and clone size are taken as reported in that table, and D and trimming were inferred from the DNA itself. Of about 180,000 clones in the sample, around 80% are singletons; the top ten hold approximately 10%. The CDR3 runs to 16 residues. The ends were cut back, 0 bases at V and 0 bases at J, with 12 bases in the middle. The germline V gene encodes CDR1 SGDLS and CDR2 YYNGEE.

The rearrangement links TRBV9 to TRBJ1-1, with a tentative D call TRBD1 (5 bases). The sample consisted of peripheral blood. This clonotype was obtained from a woman of 80 years or more with COVID-19, enrolled during active disease. The CDR3 is CASSVATGLLNTEAFF. CDR3 in DNA: TGTGCCAGCAGCGTAGCTACAGGCCTTCTGAACACTGAAGCTTTCTTT.